These 18 T cell receptor beta chains originate from one sample sequenced in a study of blood T cell repertoires in COVID-19 (dated by TCRdb to between 2020 and 2021). Library prep was done by the immunoSEQ multiplex PCR assay. In TCRdb, the immuneACCESS table is reduced to in-frame sequences with V and J assigned. These tables do not hold every clone; where another copy was compared, an unresolved V gene accounts for under half, and the others remain unexplained. This sample has 180,000 or so clones in its table, and around 79% of those were observed once. The leading ten clones occupy roughly 13% of the sample. Sample: peripheral blood. These receptors were obtained from a man in his fifties or sixties who had recovered from COVID-19.

The chain is built from TRBV7-9 and TRBJ2-5, with 7 bases fitting TRBD2. The V gene end was trimmed by 4 bases and the J gene end by 4 bases; junction bases not matched to a gene: 6. Germline CDR1 and CDR2: SEHNR and FQNEAQ (reference sequence). The CDR3 is made up of 14 amino acids. CDR3 nucleotides: TGTGCCAGCAGCTCCCGGACTAGTCTAGAGACCCAGTACTTC. It specifies CASSSRTSLETQYF.

V and J are TRBV4-2 and TRBJ2-7; TRBD2 is a possible D gene (5 bases). Looked up from germline, CDR1 is LGHNA and CDR2 is YNFKEQ. V was trimmed by 4 bases and J by 10 bases, leaving 14 bases between them. This CDR3 is built from 12 residues. The CDR3 region has the DNA TGTGCCAGCAGCCGCGGGCCGGACCCACAGTACTTC. Translation: CASSRGPDPQYF.

V usage is TRBV12-3 or TRBV12-4 and J usage is TRBJ1-1; no clear D gene. The CDR3 runs 13 residues. Trimming left V 3 bases short and J 2 bases short, with 7 bases between. For the CDR3, the DNA is TGTGCCAGCAGTTTCCGCAGAAACACTGAAGCTTTCTTT. This gives the protein CASSFRRNTEAFF.

CDR3 DNA sequence: TGTGCCAGCAGTGAGGACTTAAACAATGAGCAGTTCTTC. The encoded protein is CASSEDLNNEQFF. The chain is built from TRBV2 and TRBJ2-1, with D perhaps matching TRBD2 (5 bases). Trimming took 3 bases from V and 5 from J, leaving 8 bases between them. There are 13 residues in the CDR3. CDR1 and CDR2 (germline): SNHLY, FYNNEI. Based on the CDR3 plus reference TRBV2 and TRBJ2-1, the full variable domain is EPEVTQTPSHQVTQMGQEVILRCVPISNHLYFYWYRQILGQKVEFLVSFYNNEISEKSEIFDDQFSVERPDGSNFTLKIRSTKLEDSAMYFCASSEDLNNEQFFGPGTRLTVL.

This clone was seen only a few times. The V and J genes are TRBV12-3 or TRBV12-4 and TRBJ1-1, with D uncertain. The CDR3 sequence is 12 residues long. Trimming pared 5 bases from V and 7 bases from J, leaving 11 bases between. The CDR3 nucleotides are TGTGCCAGCAGTCCCCGACCAGGTGAAGCTTTCTTT. Residues: CASSPRPGEAFF.

The rearrangement uses TRBV7-9 and TRBJ1-1, with D tentatively TRBD1 (5 bases). The V gene lost 3 bases and the J gene lost 4 bases, with 12 bases spanning the gap. Germline V gene sequence: CDR1 SEHNR, CDR2 FQNEAQ (reference sequence). There are 14 residues in the CDR3. In nucleotides, the CDR3 is TGTGCCAGCAGCTTGGCAGGGTTAGGCACTGAAGCTTTCTTT. Amino acid sequence: CASSLAGLGTEAFF.

The chain carries TRBV7-3 and TRBJ1-2, with 11 bases fitting TRBD1. CDR3 length: 18 amino acids. The V gene end was trimmed by 1 base and the J gene end by 4 bases; junction bases not matched to a gene: 11. Germline CDR1 is SGHTA and CDR2 is FQGTGA. The CDR3 nucleotides read TGTGCCAGCAGCTTAAAAGTGGGACAGGGGGTGCTTGGCTATGGCTACACCTTC. Protein: CASSLKVGQGVLGYGYTF.

This clone has just one count. The genes are TRBV9 and TRBJ1-6; D ambiguous. Looked up from germline, CDR1 is SGDLS and CDR2 is YYNGEE. The CDR3 sequence is 14 residues long. Trimming cost V 1 base and J 5 bases, with 7 bases left between them. In DNA form, the CDR3 reads TGTGCCAGCAGCGTAAGAACGGATAATTCACCCCTCCACTTT. It translates to CASSVRTDNSPLHF.

The chain uses TRBV9 and TRBJ2-2; D uncertain. The CDR3 has 15 amino acids. The germline V and J ends were trimmed by 6 bases and 1 base, with 13 bases remaining between them. Looked up from germline, CDR1 is SGDLS and CDR2 is YYNGEE. For the CDR3, the DNA is TGTGCCAGCACCCGATCGCCGGGGAACACCGGGGAGCTGTTTTTT. Its protein is CASTRSPGNTGELFF.

The rearrangement joins TRBV27 to TRBJ2-3; a possible D gene is TRBD1 (5 bases). The CDR3 has 16 amino acids. V was shortened by 5 bases and J by 3 bases, with 18 bases between the two germline ends. Germline V gene lookup returns CDR1 MNHEY and CDR2 SMNVEV (reference sequence). The CDR3 sequence is CASSIRWQGGTDTQYF. Here the CDR3 DNA reads TGTGCCAGCAGTATTCGTTGGCAGGGTGGTACAGATACGCAGTATTTT.

The CDR3 loop is CASSSAPGEDVAEAFF. The CDR3 coding sequence is TGTGCCAGCAGCAGCGCACCCGGGGAGGATGTGGCTGAAGCTTTCTTT. The V gene is TRBV9, the J gene TRBJ1-1, with D unclear. The germline V and J ends were trimmed by 4 bases and 6 bases, with 22 bases remaining between them. The CDR3 has 16 amino acids. The germline V gene has CDR1 SGDLS and CDR2 YYNGEE.

The J gene is TRBJ2-7, the V gene TRBV3-1 (or the pseudogene TRBV3-2); tentatively, D is TRBD2 (5 bases). The V and J ends lost 5 bases and 2 bases respectively, with 13 bases between them. This CDR3 region has 14 residues. Germline V gene lookup returns CDR1 LGHDT and CDR2 YNNKEL (reference sequence). CDR3 nucleotide sequence: TGTGCCAGCAGCGCAAACCTAGCCGCCTACGAGCAGTACTTC. As protein: CASSANLAAYEQYF.

V gene TRBV7-3 combines with J gene TRBJ1-3; 7 positions agree with TRBD1. The CDR3 spans 17 residues. The germline CDR1 and CDR2 sequences are SGHTA and FQGTGA. V shed 4 bases and J 0 bases; nucleotides not matched to a gene: 9. The CDR3 DNA follows: TGTGCCAGCAGCTACCGGGACAGATTCTTCTCTGGAAACACCATATATTTT. Translation: CASSYRDRFFSGNTIYF.

The CDR3 bases are TGTGCCAGCAGTTCAGGGGTCGATGGCTACACCTTC. This gives the protein CASSSGVDGYTF. This rearrangement joins TRBV27 to TRBJ1-2, with TRBD1 as a possible D gene (6 bases). V shed 4 bases and J shed 6 bases, with 9 bases lying between them. The CDR3 has 12 residues. In germline, CDR1 is MNHEY, CDR2 SMNVEV (reference sequence).

V usage is TRBV7-3 and J usage is TRBJ1-5; D call uncertain. V was clipped by 3 bases and J by 6 bases, with 9 bases between them. CDR3 length equals 13 residues. CDR1 is SGHTA and CDR2 is FQGTGA in the germline V gene. In DNA, the CDR3 is TGTGCCAGCAGCTTGGCCCCCAGTCAGCCCCAGCATTTT. It codes for CASSLAPSQPQHF.

J is TRBJ1-6 and V is TRBV6-5; perhaps TRBD1 as D (6 bases). V was clipped by 4 bases and J by 8 bases, with 12 bases between them. Germline V lookup: CDR1 MNHEY, CDR2 SVGAGI. This CDR3 region has 14 residues. The CDR3 DNA follows: TGTGCCAGCAGTTCGGACAGTTTCGATTCACCCCTCCACTTT. Translation gives CASSSDSFDSPLHF.

This CDR3 is CASMRGISYNEQFF. The CDR3, as DNA: TGCGCCAGCATGAGGGGGATTTCCTACAATGAGCAGTTCTTC. The rearrangement joins TRBV23-1 to TRBJ2-1; possibly TRBD1 for D (6 bases). TRBV23-1 is given ORF status, its function remaining uncertain. This CDR3 comprises 14 residues. V dropped 7 bases and J dropped 1 base, with 11 bases sitting between them.

V gene TRBV5-6 combines with J gene TRBJ2-2; 11 bases are shared with TRBD2. This CDR3 is built from 15 residues. The germline V gene encodes CDR1 SGHDT and CDR2 YYEEEE. The ends lost 5 bases at V and 0 bases at J; junction bases unmatched: 0. Here the CDR3 reads CASRGLAANTGELFF. The CDR3 coding sequence is TGTGCCAGCAGGGGACTAGCGGCGAACACCGGGGAGCTGTTTTTT.